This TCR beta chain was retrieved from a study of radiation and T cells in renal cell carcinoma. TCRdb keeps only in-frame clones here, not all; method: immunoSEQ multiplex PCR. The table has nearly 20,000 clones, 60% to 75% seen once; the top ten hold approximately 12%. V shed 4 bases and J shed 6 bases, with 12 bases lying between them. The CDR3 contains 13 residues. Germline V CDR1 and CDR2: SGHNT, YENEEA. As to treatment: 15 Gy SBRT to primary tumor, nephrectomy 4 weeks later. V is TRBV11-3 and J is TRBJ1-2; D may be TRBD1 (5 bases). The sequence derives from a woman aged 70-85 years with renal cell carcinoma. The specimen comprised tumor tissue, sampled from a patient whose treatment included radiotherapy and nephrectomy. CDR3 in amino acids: CASSSPGLHGYTF. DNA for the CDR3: TGTGCCAGCAGCTCGCCAGGGTTACATGGCTACACCTTC.